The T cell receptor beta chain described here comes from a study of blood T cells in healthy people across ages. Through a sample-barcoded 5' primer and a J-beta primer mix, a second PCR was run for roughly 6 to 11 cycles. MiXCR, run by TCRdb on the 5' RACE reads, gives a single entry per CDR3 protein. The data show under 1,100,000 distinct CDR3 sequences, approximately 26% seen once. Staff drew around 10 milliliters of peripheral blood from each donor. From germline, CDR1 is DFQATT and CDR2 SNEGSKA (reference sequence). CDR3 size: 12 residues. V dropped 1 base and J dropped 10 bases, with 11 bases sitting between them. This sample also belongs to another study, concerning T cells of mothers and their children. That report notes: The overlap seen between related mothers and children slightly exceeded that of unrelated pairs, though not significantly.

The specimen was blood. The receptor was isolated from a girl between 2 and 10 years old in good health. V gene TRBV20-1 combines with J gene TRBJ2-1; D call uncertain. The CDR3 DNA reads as TGCAGTGCTAGAGCTCCCCTTGGGGAGCAGTTCTTC. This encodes CSARAPLGEQFF.